This T cell receptor beta chain derives from a study of beta chain features in type 1 diabetes. From germline, CDR1 is SGHAT and CDR2 FQNNGV. The CDR3 has 13 amino acids. Trimming pared 3 bases from V and 3 bases from J, leaving 9 bases between. cDNA synthesis used the whole RNA isolate, giving expressed TCRB sequences. Measured with immunoSEQ multiplex PCR; TCRdb has only the in-frame clones, and not every one. The table shows fewer than 250,000 clones, with around 68% occurring only once. The receptor's source is a man younger than 45 in good health. Specimen: naive CD4+ T cells from blood. The rearrangement joins TRBV11-2 to TRBJ2-7; no clear D gene. CDR3 in DNA: TGTGCCAGCAGCTTGGCCCTGCGCTACGAGCAGTACTTC. Translating gives CASSLALRYEQYF.